Below are 13 T cell receptor beta chains sequenced from a single sample in a study of cytomegalovirus exposure and HLA in healthy donors. The PCR employed 60 Vbeta primers together with 13 Jbeta primers. The repertoire was sequenced with immunoSEQ multiplex PCR; TCRdb's copy has only in-frame clones and lacks some. The sample comprises about 150,000 clones, 80% to 90% of which are singletons, and roughly 2.7% rests with the top ten. Sequenced sample: PBMCs. The receptor set was obtained from a boy aged 2 to 10 in good health and CMV-seronegative.

The chain links TRBV15 to TRBJ1-4; D may be TRBD1 (6 bases). The CDR3 is 16 amino acids. Germline V gene lookup returns CDR1 LNHNV and CDR2 YYDKDF (reference sequence). Trimming took 3 bases from V and 8 from J, leaving 19 bases between them. Here the CDR3 reads CATSRSLGGSREKLFF. For the CDR3, the DNA is TGTGCCACCAGCAGGTCCCTTGGGGGCTCTCGAGAAAAACTGTTTTTT.

The chain combines TRBV9 with TRBJ2-1; 7 nucleotides align to TRBD1. J gave up 8 bases and V 3 bases, and 17 bases lay outside the gene matches. This CDR3 is 17 amino acids long. CDR1 is SGDLS and CDR2 is YYNGEE in the germline V gene. The CDR3 DNA follows: TGTGCCAGCAGCGGACAGGGCCGGCCGGAAGACACGGATGAGCAGTTCTTC. Translated, it gives CASSGQGRPEDTDEQFF.

This clone was observed a single time. CDR3 in DNA: TGTGCCAGCAGGAGGGTCTACGAGCAGTACTTC. Its protein is CASRRVYEQYF. The chain combines TRBV6-5 with TRBJ2-7; a possible D gene is TRBD2 (5 bases). This CDR3 is 11 amino acids long. Trimming left V 6 bases short and J 3 bases short, with 6 bases between. The germline CDR1 and CDR2 sequences are MNHEY and SVGAGI.

V and J are TRBV14 and TRBJ2-1; D gene uncertain. V lost 0 bases to trimming and J lost 7 bases, with 13 bases between them. The germline CDR1 and CDR2 sequences are SGHDN and FVKESK. The CDR3 is made up of 15 amino acids. The CDR3 reads CASSQDLDSRNEQFF. The CDR3 nucleotides are TGTGCCAGCAGCCAAGATCTCGATTCACGGAATGAGCAGTTCTTC.

The chain uses TRBV15 and TRBJ2-3; the D gene is possibly TRBD2 (5 bases). V was cut by 1 base and J by 6 bases, with 14 bases left in between. Germline V gene lookup returns CDR1 LNHNV and CDR2 YYDKDF (reference sequence). There are 15 residues in the CDR3. Here the CDR3 reads CATSRGAEGSDTQYF. CDR3 DNA: TGTGCCACCAGCAGAGGAGCAGAGGGATCGGATACGCAGTATTTT.

The chain links TRBV5-1 to TRBJ2-5, with 10 nucleotides matching TRBD2. The CDR3 is 14 amino acids. Germline lookup yields CDR1 SGHRS and CDR2 YFSETQ. Trimming took 3 bases from V and 4 from J; bases not matched to a gene: 3. DNA of the CDR3: TGCGCCAGCAGCTCTACTAGCGGGACAGAGACCCAGTACTTC. Protein: CASSSTSGTETQYF.

This clone was found a few times. This chain uses TRBV9 with TRBJ1-4, with 8 bases aligning to TRBD1. This CDR3 spans 15 amino acids. V shed 4 bases and J 5 bases; nucleotides not matched to a gene: 7. Per the germline V gene, CDR1 is SGDLS and CDR2 is YYNGEE. CDR3 sequence: CASSYRTGPNEKLFF. The CDR3 bases are TGTGCCAGCAGCTACAGGACAGGGCCGAATGAAAAACTGTTTTTT.

The chain combines TRBV6-1 with TRBJ1-2; maybe TRBD1 (6 bases). The germline V gene has CDR1 MNHNS and CDR2 SASEGT. The CDR3 consists of 15 residues. V gave up 5 bases and J gave up 0 bases, with 13 bases separating them. Here the CDR3 reads CASSSPGGTNYGYTF. CDR3 in DNA: TGTGCCAGCAGTTCCCCGGGGGGCACTAACTATGGCTACACCTTC.

The chain carries TRBV2 and TRBJ2-5, with TRBD2 as a possible D gene (7 bases). V was shortened by 6 bases and J by 3 bases, with 17 bases between the two germline ends. The CDR3 consists of 15 residues. Germline-derived CDR1 and CDR2 are SNHLY and FYNNEI. The CDR3 is CASSYRGAGEETQYF. The CDR3 bases are TGTGCCAGCAGCTACCGGGGGGCGGGAGAAGAGACCCAGTACTTC. The complete variable domain, with remaining parts taken from reference TRBV2 and TRBJ2-5, reads EPEVTQTPSHQVTQMGQEVILRCVPISNHLYFYWYRQILGQKVEFLVSFYNNEISEKSEIFDDQFSVERPDGSNFTLKIRSTKLEDSAMYFCASSYRGAGEETQYFGPGTRLLVL.

The V and J genes are TRBV6-1 and TRBJ2-1; TRBD1 aligns across 8 bases. CDR3 length: 15 amino acids. The ends lost 4 bases at V and 3 bases at J; junction bases unmatched: 5. Germline lookup yields CDR1 MNHNS and CDR2 SASEGT. For the CDR3, the DNA is TGTGCCAGCAGTGGACGGGACAGGATCTACAATGAGCAGTTCTTC. This sequence encodes CASSGRDRIYNEQFF.

There are a few counts of this clone. This chain joins TRBV5-1 and TRBJ2-6, with TRBD2 as a possible D gene (5 bases). The CDR3 contains 18 residues. Trimming removed 1 base at V and 0 bases at J, with 14 bases between. Germline CDR1 reads SGHRS; CDR2 reads YFSETQ. As DNA, the CDR3 is TGCGCCAGCAGCTTGATGGGCAGCGGACCCTCTGGGGCCAACGTCCTGACTTTC. Its protein product is CASSLMGSGPSGANVLTF.

The rearrangement uses TRBV23-1 and TRBJ2-1, with D tentatively TRBD2 (6 bases). TRBV23-1 is reported as an ORF; its role is uncertain. Trimming removed 7 bases at V and 0 bases at J, with 19 bases between. This CDR3 contains 17 residues. The CDR3 here is CASTTRGPKSSYNEQFF. For the CDR3, the DNA is TGCGCCAGCACCACGCGGGGCCCCAAGAGCTCCTACAATGAGCAGTTCTTC.

V is TRBV6-5 and J is TRBJ1-2; D is unresolved. Trimming left V 6 bases short and J 7 bases short, with 18 bases between. CDR3 size: 14 residues. Germline V gene sequence: CDR1 MNHEY, CDR2 SVGAGI. The CDR3 DNA reads as TGTGCCAGCAGCCGAGGTGCGGCAAATGGTGGCTACACCTTC. It specifies CASSRGAANGGYTF.